This section outlines one TCR beta chain sequence together with its context. Antigen: not known. This specimen belongs to a study of shared clonotypes between healthy human individuals. Study-level information: The study enrolled two women and three men aged 18 to 49. General study findings and limits: The low donor count limited represented genetic and exposure-history diversity.

Trimming cost V 5 bases and J 1 base; bases outside gene matches: 10. CDR3 size: 18 residues. Germline CDR1 reads MGHRA; CDR2 reads YSYEKL. Assay used: immunoSEQ multiplex PCR; TCRdb lists only in-frame clones, some missing. The sample yields about 530,000 clones, 90% to 97% seen once. This TCR derives from a woman aged 25 to 39 in good health. The gene calls are TRBV4-1 and TRBJ2-4; 11 bases map to TRBD2. The sequencing input was naive CD4+ T cells sorted from blood. Subset reported: CD45RA+ positively selected. The CDR3 protein is CASSGGLAGGRAKNIQYF. The CDR3, as DNA: TGCGCCAGCAGCGGGGGGCTAGCGGGAGGTCGGGCCAAAAACATTCAGTACTTC.